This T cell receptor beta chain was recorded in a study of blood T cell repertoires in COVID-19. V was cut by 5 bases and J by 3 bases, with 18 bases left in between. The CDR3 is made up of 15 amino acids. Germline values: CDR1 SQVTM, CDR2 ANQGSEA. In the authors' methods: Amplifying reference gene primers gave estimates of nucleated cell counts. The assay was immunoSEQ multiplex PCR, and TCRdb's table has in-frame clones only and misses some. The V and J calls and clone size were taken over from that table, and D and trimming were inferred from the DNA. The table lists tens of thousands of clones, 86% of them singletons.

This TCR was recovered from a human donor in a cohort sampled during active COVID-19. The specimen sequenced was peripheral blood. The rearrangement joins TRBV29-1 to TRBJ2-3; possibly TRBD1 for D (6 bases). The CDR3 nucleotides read TGCAGCGTTTGGTGGGGGCCAACCGGGACAGATACGCAGTATTTT. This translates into CSVWWGPTGTDTQYF.